This TCR beta chain is from a study of T cells in Graves' hyperthyroidism and ophthalmopathy. Amplification yielded TCR beta CDR3 regions, with RNA transcripts as the source. When the TCR CDR3 underwent first-round RT-PCR, the HTBI primer set was used. TCRdb called the multiplex PCR reads again in MiXCR, with one record for every CDR3 protein. The sample contains 200,000 to 250,000 distinct CDR3 sequences, 17% of which appear only once. This clonotype was recorded many times. This CDR3 region has 13 residues. V lost 0 bases, J lost 11 bases, and 12 bases lay in between. Germline values: CDR1 SGHDN, CDR2 FVKESK.

This clonotype originated in a man aged 45-65 years with Graves' hyperthyroidism. The sequencing input was blood. The chain employs TRBV14 and TRBJ2-3; no clear D gene. CDR3 nucleotides: TGTGCCAGCAGCCAAGATCGTCAAGGTTGGCAGTATTTT. It translates to CASSQDRQGWQYF.